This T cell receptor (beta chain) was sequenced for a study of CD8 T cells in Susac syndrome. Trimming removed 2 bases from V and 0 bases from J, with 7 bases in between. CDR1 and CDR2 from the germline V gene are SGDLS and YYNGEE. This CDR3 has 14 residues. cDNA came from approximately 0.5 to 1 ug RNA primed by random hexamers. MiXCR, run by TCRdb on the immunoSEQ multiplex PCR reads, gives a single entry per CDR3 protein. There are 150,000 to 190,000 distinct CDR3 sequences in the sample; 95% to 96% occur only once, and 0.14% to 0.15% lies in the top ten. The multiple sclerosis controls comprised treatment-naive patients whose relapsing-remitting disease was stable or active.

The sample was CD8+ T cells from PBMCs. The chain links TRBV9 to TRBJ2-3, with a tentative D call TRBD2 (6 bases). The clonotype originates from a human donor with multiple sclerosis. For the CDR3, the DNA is TGTGCCAGCAGCGTCGGGGGTAGCACAGATACGCAGTATTTT. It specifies CASSVGGSTDTQYF. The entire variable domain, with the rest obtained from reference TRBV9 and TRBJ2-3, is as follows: DSGVTQTPKHLITATGQRVTLRCSPRSGDLSVYWYQQSLDQGLQFLIQYYNGEERAKGNILERFSAQQFPDLHSELNLSSLELGDSALYFCASSVGGSTDTQYFGPGTRLTVL.